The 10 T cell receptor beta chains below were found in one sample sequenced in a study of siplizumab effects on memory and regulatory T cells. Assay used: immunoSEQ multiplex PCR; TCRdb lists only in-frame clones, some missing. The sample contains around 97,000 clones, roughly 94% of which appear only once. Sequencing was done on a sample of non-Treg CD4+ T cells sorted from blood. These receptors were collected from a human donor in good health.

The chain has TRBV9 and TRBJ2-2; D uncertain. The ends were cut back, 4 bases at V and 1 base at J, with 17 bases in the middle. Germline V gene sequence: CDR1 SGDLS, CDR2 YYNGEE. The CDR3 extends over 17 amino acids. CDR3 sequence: CASSTSPYYQNTGELFF. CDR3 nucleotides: TGTGCCAGCAGCACAAGTCCCTACTATCAGAACACCGGGGAGCTGTTTTTT.

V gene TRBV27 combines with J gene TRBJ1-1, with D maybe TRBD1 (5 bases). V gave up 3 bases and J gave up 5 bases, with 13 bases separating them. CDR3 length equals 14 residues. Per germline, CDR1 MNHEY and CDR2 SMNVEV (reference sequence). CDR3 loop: CASSFEGRGTEAFF. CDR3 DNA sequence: TGTGCCAGCAGTTTCGAGGGGCGCGGGACTGAAGCTTTCTTT.

In DNA form, the CDR3 reads TGTGCCAGCAGCCTGAACAGGAACTCTGGGGCCAACGTCCTGACTTTC. Amino acids: CASSLNRNSGANVLTF. This chain links TRBV7-3 with TRBJ2-6; D might be TRBD1 (5 bases). CDR3 length: 16 amino acids. CDR1 is SGHTA, CDR2 FQGTGA, per germline. With 5 bases removed from V and 0 bases from J, the gap between germline ends came to 11 bases.

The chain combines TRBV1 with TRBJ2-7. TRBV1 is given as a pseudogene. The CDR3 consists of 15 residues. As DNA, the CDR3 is TGCACCAGCAGCCAAGATGAGGGGAGCTCCTACGAGCAGTACTTC. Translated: CTSSQDEGSSYEQYF.

This chain's CDR3 is CATKLAGANTGELFF. The CDR3 coding sequence is TGTGCCACCAAACTAGCGGGGGCGAACACCGGGGAGCTGTTTTTT. The genes are TRBV28 and TRBJ2-2; 11 bases are shared with TRBD2. This CDR3 contains 15 residues. Germline V CDR1 and CDR2: MDHEN, SYDVKM. J gave up 0 bases and V 10 bases, and 4 bases lay outside the gene matches.

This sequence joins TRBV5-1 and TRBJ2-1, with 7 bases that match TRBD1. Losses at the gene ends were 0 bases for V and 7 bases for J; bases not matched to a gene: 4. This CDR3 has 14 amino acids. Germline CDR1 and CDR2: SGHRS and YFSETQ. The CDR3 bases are TGCGCCAGCAGCTTGGAGGGGACAGTTAATGAGCAGTTCTTC. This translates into CASSLEGTVNEQFF.

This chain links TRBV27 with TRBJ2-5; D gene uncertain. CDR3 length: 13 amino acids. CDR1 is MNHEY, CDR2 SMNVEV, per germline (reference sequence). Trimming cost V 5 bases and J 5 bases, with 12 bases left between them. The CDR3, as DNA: TGTGCCAGCAGTCCTCTGGGTAGCGAGACCCAGTACTTC. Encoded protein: CASSPLGSETQYF.

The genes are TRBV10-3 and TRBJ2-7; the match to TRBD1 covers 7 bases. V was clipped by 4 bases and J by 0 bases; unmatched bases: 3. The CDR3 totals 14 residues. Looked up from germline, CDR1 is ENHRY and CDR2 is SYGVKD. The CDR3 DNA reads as TGTGCCATCAGTGCAAGACAGGGCTCCTACGAGCAGTACTTC. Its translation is CAISARQGSYEQYF.

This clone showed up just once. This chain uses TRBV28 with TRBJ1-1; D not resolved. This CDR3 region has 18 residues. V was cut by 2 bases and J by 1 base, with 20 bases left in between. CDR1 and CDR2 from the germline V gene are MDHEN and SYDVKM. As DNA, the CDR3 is TGTGCCAGCAGTTTAGAGAGGACGCGAAGAACACCGAACACTGAAGCTTTCTTT. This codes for CASSLERTRRTPNTEAFF.

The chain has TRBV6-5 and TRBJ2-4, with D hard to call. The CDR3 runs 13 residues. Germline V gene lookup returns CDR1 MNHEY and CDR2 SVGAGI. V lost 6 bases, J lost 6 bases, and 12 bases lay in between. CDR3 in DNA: TGTGCCAGCAGCCGGACCGAGAGAAACATTCAGTACTTC. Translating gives CASSRTERNIQYF.